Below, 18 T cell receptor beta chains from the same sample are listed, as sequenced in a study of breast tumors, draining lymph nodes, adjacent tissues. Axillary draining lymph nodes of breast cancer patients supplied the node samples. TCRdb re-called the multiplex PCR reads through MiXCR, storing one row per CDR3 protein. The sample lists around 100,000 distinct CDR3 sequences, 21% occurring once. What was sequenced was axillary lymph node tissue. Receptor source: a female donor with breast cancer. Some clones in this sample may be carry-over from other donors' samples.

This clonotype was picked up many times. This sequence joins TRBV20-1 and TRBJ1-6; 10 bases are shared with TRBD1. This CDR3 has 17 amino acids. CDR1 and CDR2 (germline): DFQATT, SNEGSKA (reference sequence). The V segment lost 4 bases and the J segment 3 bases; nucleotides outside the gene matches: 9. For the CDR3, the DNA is TGCAGTGCTATAAAGACAGGGGGCTACCTCTATAATTCACCCCTCCACTTT. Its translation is CSAIKTGGYLYNSPLHF.

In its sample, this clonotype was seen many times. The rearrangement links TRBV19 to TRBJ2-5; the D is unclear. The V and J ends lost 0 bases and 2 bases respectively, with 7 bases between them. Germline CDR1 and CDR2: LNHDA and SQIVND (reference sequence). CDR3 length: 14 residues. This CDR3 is CASSIEGRQETQYF. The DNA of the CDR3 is TGTGCCAGTAGTATAGAGGGCAGACAAGAGACCCAGTACTTC.

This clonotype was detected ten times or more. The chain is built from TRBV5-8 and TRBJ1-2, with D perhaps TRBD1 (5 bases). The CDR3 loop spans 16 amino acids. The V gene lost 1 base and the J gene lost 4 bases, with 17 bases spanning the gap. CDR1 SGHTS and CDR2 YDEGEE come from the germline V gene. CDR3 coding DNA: TGTGCCAGCAGCTTGTATGGGACCTATACCTCCTATGGCTACACCTTC. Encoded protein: CASSLYGTYTSYGYTF.

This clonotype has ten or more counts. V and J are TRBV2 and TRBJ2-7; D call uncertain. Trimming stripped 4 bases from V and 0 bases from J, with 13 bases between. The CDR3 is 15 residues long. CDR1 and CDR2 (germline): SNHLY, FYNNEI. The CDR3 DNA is TGTGCCAGCAGTGTTCGGCATACATCCTCCTACGAGCAGTACTTC. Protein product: CASSVRHTSSYEQYF.

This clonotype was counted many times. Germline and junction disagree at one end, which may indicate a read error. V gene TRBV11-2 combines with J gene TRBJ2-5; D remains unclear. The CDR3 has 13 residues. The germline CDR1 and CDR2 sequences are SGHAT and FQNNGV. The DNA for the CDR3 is TGTGCCAGCAGCTTAGAAGTTTTGGCCTCCCCCCACTTC. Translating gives CASSLEVLASPHF.

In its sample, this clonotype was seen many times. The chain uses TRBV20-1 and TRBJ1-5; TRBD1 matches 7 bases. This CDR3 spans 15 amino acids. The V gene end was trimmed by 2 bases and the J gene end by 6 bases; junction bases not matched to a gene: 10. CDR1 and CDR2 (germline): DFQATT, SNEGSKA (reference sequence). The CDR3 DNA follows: TGCAGTGCTAGACACCCAGACAGGGTGGCTCAGCCCCAGCATTTT. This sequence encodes CSARHPDRVAQPQHF.

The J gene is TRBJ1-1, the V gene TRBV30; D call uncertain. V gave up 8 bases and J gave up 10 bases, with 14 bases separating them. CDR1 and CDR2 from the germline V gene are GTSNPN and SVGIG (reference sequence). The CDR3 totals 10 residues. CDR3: CALGGAGAFF. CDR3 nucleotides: TGTGCCCTGGGAGGAGCTGGAGCTTTCTTT.

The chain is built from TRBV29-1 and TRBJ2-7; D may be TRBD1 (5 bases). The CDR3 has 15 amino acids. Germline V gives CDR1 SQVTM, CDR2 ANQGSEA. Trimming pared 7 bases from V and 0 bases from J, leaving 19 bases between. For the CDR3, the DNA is TGCAGCGCCGGTTACTGGACACCCAGCTCCTACGAGCAGTACTTC. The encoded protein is CSAGYWTPSSYEQYF.

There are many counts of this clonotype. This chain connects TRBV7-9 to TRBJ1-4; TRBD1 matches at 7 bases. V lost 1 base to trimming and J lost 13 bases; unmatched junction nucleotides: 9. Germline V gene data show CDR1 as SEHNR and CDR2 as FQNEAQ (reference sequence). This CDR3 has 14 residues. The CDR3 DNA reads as TGTGCCAGCAGCTTAGACAGACAGGGAGGTACACTGTTTTTT. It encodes CASSLDRQGGTLFF.

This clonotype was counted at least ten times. This CDR3 is CASSPIPYSSGNTIYF. The CDR3 nucleotides are TGTGCCAGCAGCCCCATTCCATACTCCTCTGGAAACACCATATATTTT. The V call is TRBV11-2, the J call TRBJ1-3; no firm D call. Trimming took off 5 bases at V and 0 bases at J, with 14 bases between the two ends. CDR1 is SGHAT and CDR2 is FQNNGV in the germline V gene. This CDR3 has 16 residues.

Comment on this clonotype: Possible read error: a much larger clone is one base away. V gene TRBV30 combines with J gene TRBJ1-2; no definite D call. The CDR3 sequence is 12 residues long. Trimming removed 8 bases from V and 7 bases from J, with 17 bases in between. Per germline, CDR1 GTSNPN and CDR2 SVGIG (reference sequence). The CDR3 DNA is TGTGCCCTCTTGGGTACCGTGGGTGGCTACACCTTC. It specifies CALLGTVGGYTF.

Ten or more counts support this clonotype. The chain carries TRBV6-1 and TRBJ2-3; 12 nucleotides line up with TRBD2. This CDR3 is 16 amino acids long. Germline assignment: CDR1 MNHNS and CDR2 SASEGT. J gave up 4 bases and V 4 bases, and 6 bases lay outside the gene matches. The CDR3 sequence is CASSVKTSGSPDTQYF. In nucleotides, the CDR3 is TGTGCCAGCAGTGTCAAGACTAGCGGGAGTCCAGATACGCAGTATTTT.

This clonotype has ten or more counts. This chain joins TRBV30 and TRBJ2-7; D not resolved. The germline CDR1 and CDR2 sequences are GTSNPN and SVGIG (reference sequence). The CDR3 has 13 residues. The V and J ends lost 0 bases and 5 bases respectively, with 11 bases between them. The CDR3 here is CAWSVAGLNEQYF. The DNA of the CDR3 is TGTGCCTGGAGTGTGGCTGGGTTGAACGAGCAGTACTTC. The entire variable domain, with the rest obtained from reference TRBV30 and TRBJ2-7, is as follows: SQTIHQWPATLVQPVGSPLSLECTVEGTSNPNLYWYRQAAGRGLQLLFYSVGIGQISSEVPQNLSASRPQDRQFILSSKKLLLSDSGFYLCAWSVAGLNEQYFGPGTRLTVT.

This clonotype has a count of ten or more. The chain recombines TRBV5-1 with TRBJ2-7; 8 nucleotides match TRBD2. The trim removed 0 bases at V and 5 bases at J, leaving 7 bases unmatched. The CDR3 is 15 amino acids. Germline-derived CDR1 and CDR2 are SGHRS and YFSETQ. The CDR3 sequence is CASSLVSGGRDEQYF. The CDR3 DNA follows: TGCGCCAGCAGCTTGGTATCGGGGGGGCGGGACGAGCAGTACTTC.

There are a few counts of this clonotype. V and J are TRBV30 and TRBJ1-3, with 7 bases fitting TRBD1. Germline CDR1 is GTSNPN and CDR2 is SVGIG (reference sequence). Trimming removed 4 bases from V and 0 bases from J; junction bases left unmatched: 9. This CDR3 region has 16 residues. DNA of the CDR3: TGTGCCTGGAACTCACAGGGGCTAAGCTCTGGAAACACCATATATTTT. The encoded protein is CAWNSQGLSSGNTIYF.

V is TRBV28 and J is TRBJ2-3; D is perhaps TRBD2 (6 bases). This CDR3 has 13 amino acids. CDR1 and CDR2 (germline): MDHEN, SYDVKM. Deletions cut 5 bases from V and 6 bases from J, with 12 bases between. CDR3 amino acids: CASSLRGFDTQYF. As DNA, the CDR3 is TGTGCCAGCAGTCTCCGGGGGTTTGATACGCAGTATTTT.

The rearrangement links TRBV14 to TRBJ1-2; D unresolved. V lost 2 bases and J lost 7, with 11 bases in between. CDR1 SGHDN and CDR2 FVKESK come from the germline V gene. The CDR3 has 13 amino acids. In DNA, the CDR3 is TGTGCCAGCAGCCAAAGTCGGGCTGGTGGCTACACCTTC. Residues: CASSQSRAGGYTF.

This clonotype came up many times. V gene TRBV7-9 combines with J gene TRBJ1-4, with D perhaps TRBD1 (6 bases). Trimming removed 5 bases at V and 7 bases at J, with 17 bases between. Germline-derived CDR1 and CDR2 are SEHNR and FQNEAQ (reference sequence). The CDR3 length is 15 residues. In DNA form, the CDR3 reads TGTGCCAGCAGCAGAGGGGAGGGGGACGGTGAAAAACTGTTTTTT. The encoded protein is CASSRGEGDGEKLFF.